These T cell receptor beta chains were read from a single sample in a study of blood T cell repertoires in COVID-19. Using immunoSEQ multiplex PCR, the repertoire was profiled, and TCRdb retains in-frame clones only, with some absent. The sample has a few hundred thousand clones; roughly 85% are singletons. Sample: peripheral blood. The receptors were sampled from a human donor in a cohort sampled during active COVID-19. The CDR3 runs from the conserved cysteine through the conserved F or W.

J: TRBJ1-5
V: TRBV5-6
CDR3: CASSRGQGGQPQHF

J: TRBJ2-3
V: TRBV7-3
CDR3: CASSIGTGEASTDTQYF

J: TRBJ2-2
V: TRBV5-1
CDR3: CASNSANTGELFF

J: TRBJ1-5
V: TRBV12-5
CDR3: CASGRSRDSVLQPQHF

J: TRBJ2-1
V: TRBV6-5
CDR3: CATTGGAEPYNEQFF

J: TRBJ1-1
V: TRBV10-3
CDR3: CAISYRGLNTEAFF

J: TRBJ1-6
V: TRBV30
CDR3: CAWGPGQENSPLHF

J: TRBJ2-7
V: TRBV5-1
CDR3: CASSRGTGEAYEQYF

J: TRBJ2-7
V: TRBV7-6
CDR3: CASSLGGTATYEQYF

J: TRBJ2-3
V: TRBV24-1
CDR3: CATSDLGVIGTDTQYF

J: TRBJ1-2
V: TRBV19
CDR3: CASSSQGGYGYTF

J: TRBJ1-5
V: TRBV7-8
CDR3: CASSLDRVRGNQPQHF

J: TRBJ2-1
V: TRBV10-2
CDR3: CASSSRTGGEQFF

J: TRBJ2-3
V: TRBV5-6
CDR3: CASSVGGPDTQYF

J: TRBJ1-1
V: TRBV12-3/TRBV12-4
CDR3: CASSFPRGTEAFF

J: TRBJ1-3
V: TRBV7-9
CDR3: CASSGPWAGNTIYF

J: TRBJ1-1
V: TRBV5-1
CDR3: CASSLRFSGPSEAFF

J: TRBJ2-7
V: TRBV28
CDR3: CASSLTGSRYEQYF

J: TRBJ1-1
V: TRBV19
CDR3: CASILDRGLSTEAFF

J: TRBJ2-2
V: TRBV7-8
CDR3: CASSLARRGPANTGELFF

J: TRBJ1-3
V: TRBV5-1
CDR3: CASRLTGAGNTIYF

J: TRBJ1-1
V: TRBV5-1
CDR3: CASSKGQTENTEAFF

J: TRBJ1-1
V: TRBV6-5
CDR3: CASSYQYNTEAFF

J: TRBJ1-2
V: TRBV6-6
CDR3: CASSYSEGTGYTF

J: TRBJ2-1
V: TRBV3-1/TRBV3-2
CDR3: CASSQDSWGPSYNEQFF

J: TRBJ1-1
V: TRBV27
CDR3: CASSPTPGGMNTEAFF

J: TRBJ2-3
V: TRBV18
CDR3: CASSPASGGSTDTQYF

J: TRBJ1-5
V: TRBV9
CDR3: CASSPLPNSHQPQHF

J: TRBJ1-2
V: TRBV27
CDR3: CASSLGTGGGYGYTF

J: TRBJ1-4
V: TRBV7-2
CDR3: CASSLRSRTVTSEKLFF

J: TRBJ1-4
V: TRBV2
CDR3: CASSPGTGGEKLFF

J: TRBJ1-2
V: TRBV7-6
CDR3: CASSLGHRANYGYTF

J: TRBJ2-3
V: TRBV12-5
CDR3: CASGPLDGTDTQYF

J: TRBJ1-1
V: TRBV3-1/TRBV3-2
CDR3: CASSQVAGNTEAFF

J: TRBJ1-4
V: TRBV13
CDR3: CASTRTGGFTNEKLFF

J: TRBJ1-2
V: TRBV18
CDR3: CASSIRDRGVYGYTF

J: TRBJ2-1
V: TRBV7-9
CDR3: CASSLLRGGYNEQFF

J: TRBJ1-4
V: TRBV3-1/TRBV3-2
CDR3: CASSQGGRKLFF

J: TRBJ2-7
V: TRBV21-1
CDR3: CASSKVPCEQYF

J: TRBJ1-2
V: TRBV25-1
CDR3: CASSEPTGIYGYTF

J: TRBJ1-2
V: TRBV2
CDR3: CASSGDRDSYTF

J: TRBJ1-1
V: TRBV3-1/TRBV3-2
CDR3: CASSRSIPPTEAFF

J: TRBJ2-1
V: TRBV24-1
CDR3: CATSDFGQGSNEQFF

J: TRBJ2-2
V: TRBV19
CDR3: CASSIDGGGLGTGELFF

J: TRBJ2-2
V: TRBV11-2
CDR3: CASRPGLTGELFF

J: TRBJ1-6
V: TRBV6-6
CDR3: CASSNRGQVNSPLHF

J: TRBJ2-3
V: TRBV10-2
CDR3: CASSESLLPDTQYF

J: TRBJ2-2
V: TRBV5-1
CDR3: CASSFSGTGGLPGELFF

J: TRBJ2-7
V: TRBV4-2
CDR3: CASSQETGAGGLKSEQYF

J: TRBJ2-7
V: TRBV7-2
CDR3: CASSLDMSGGQPYSYEQYF

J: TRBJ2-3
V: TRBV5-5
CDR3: CASSLTSGSTDTQYF